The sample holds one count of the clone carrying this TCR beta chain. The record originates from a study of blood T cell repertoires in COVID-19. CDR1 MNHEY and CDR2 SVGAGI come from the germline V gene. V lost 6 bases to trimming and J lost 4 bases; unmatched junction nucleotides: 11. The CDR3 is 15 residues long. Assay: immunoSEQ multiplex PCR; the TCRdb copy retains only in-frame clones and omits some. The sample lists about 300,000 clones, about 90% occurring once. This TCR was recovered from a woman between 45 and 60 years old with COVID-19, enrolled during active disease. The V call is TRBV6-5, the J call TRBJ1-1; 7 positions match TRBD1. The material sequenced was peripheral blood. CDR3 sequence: CASRRDSGGSTEAFF. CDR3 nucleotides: TGTGCCAGCAGACGAGACTCAGGGGGAAGCACTGAAGCTTTCTTT.